The rows below give T cell receptor beta chains drawn from one sample of a study of neoadjuvant anti-PD-1 for oral cavity cancer. Clones were read by immunoSEQ multiplex PCR, and TCRdb kept only the in-frame ones, dropping some. The data contain around 11,000 clones, roughly half of them singletons. Sample: tumor tissue, taken before nivolumab (anti-PD-1) treatment. These receptors were collected from a person aged 40 to 85 with oral cavity squamous cell carcinoma. Both conserved end residues are part of each CDR3. A D gene is named only where the DNA matches it firmly. Some rows mark clone size as missing; the rest say once, few, many or name a class of expanded clone.

CDR3 protein: CASSLSGGKGTGELFF
CDR3 DNA: TGTGCCAGCAGTTTAAGCGGGGGGAAGGGGACCGGGGAGCTGTTTTTT
D gene: TRBD2
V gene: TRBV28
clone size: NA
J gene: TRBJ2-2

CDR3 protein: CASSLNLGAQYF
CDR3 DNA: TGTGCCAGCAGCTTAAATCTGGGTGCGCAGTATTTT
D gene: NA
V gene: TRBV7-6
clone size: few
J gene: TRBJ2-3

CDR3 protein: CASSLGQSLETQYF
CDR3 DNA: TGCGCCAGCAGCTTGGGACAAAGCTTGGAGACCCAGTACTTC
D gene: NA
V gene: TRBV5-1
clone size: NA
J gene: TRBJ2-5

CDR3 protein: CSTAVSTPGDYGYTF
CDR3 DNA: TGCAGCACGGCTGTGTCGACTCCCGGGGACTATGGCTACACCTTC
D gene: NA
V gene: TRBV29-1
clone size: NA
J gene: TRBJ1-2

CDR3 protein: CASSVEGGVAKNIQYF
CDR3 DNA: TGTGCCAGCAGCGTAGAGGGGGGAGTAGCCAAAAACATTCAGTACTTC
D gene: NA
V gene: TRBV9
clone size: large
J gene: TRBJ2-4

CDR3 protein: CASSFHSGGAVEQYF
CDR3 DNA: TGTGCCAGCAGCTTTCATAGCGGGGGGGCGGTCGAGCAGTACTTC
D gene: TRBD2
V gene: TRBV5-4
clone size: NA
J gene: TRBJ2-7

CDR3 protein: CATSRDLAAATNEKLFF
CDR3 DNA: TGTGCCACCAGCAGAGATTTGGCAGCCGCAACTAATGAAAAACTGTTTTTT
D gene: NA
V gene: TRBV15
clone size: NA
J gene: TRBJ1-4

CDR3 protein: CASSFRTGASYEQYF
CDR3 DNA: TGTGCCAGTAGTTTCAGGACAGGGGCCTCCTACGAGCAGTACTTC
D gene: TRBD1
V gene: TRBV19
clone size: NA
J gene: TRBJ2-7

CDR3 protein: CASVDSGNEKLFF
CDR3 DNA: TGTGCCAGTGTTGACAGCGGGAATGAAAAACTGTTTTTT
D gene: NA
V gene: TRBV7-9
clone size: medium-sized
J gene: TRBJ1-4

CDR3 protein: CASSLYRGAGNSPLHF
CDR3 DNA: TGTGCCAGCAGTTTATACCGGGGGGCGGGAAATTCACCCCTCCACTTT
D gene: NA
V gene: TRBV28
clone size: NA
J gene: TRBJ1-6

CDR3 protein: CASSQVTSGGVNTGELFF
CDR3 DNA: TGCGCCAGCAGCCAAGTGACTAGCGGGGGTGTGAACACCGGGGAGCTGTTTTTT
D gene: TRBD2
V gene: TRBV4-1
clone size: NA
J gene: TRBJ2-2

CDR3 protein: CASSLSETGLTPYF
CDR3 DNA: TGTGCCAGCAGTTTATCCGAGACAGGGCTGACACCGTACTTC
D gene: TRBD1
V gene: TRBV28
clone size: medium-sized
J gene: TRBJ2-7

CDR3 protein: CASSSRQANYGYTF
CDR3 DNA: TGTGCCAGCAGCTCAAGACAAGCTAACTATGGCTACACCTTC
D gene: NA
V gene: TRBV7-2
clone size: NA
J gene: TRBJ1-2

CDR3 protein: CASRGSNQPQHF
CDR3 DNA: TGTGCCAGCAGGGGTAGCAATCAGCCCCAGCATTTT
D gene: NA
V gene: TRBV28
clone size: NA
J gene: TRBJ1-5

CDR3 protein: CASSTQGLAGHEQFF
CDR3 DNA: TGTGCCAGTAGTACCCAAGGACTAGCGGGGCATGAGCAGTTCTTC
D gene: TRBD2
V gene: TRBV19
clone size: NA
J gene: TRBJ2-1

CDR3 protein: CASSLETGELFF
CDR3 DNA: TGTGCCAGCAGCTTAGAAACCGGGGAGCTGTTTTTT
D gene: NA
V gene: TRBV11-3
clone size: once
J gene: TRBJ2-2

CDR3 protein: CASSLAGSGREQFF
CDR3 DNA: TGCGCCAGCAGCTTGGCGGGGAGCGGCCGTGAGCAGTTCTTC
D gene: NA
V gene: TRBV5-1
clone size: few
J gene: TRBJ2-1

CDR3 protein: CSALQDNEQFF
CDR3 DNA: TGCAGTGCTTTACAGGACAATGAGCAGTTCTTC
D gene: NA
V gene: TRBV20-1
clone size: NA
J gene: TRBJ2-1

CDR3 protein: CASSLEGGYSGNTIYF
CDR3 DNA: TGTGCCAGCAGCTTAGAGGGCGGATACTCTGGAAACACCATATATTTT
D gene: NA
V gene: TRBV7-2
clone size: NA
J gene: TRBJ1-3

CDR3 protein: CASSFCRGPLCNQPQHF
CDR3 DNA: TGTGCCAGCAGTTTTTGCAGAGGCCCTTTGTGCAATCAGCCCCAGCATTTT
D gene: NA
V gene: TRBV28
clone size: few
J gene: TRBJ1-5

CDR3 protein: CASSLRPWDTEAFF
CDR3 DNA: TGCGCCAGCAGCCTTCGCCCCTGGGACACTGAAGCTTTCTTT
D gene: NA
V gene: TRBV5-1
clone size: medium-sized
J gene: TRBJ1-1

CDR3 protein: CASSSKPPYEQYF
CDR3 DNA: TGTGCCAGCAGCTCAAAACCCCCTTACGAGCAGTACTTC
D gene: NA
V gene: TRBV27
clone size: NA
J gene: TRBJ2-7

CDR3 protein: CASSLGGRSDTQYF
CDR3 DNA: TGTGCCAGCAGCTTAGGCGGACGGTCAGATACGCAGTATTTT
D gene: NA
V gene: TRBV7-2
clone size: once
J gene: TRBJ2-3

CDR3 protein: CASSDTGLATEAFF
CDR3 DNA: TGTGCCAGCAGTGATACAGGGCTGGCGACTGAAGCTTTCTTT
D gene: NA
V gene: TRBV28
clone size: NA
J gene: TRBJ1-1

CDR3 protein: CASSEEEASGANVLTF
CDR3 DNA: TGTGCCAGCAGTGAAGAGGAGGCCTCTGGGGCCAACGTCCTGACTTTC
D gene: NA
V gene: TRBV6-1
clone size: NA
J gene: TRBJ2-6

CDR3 protein: CATSRGGEGTQETQYF
CDR3 DNA: TGTGCCACCAGCAGAGGTGGTGAGGGGACCCAAGAGACCCAGTACTTC
D gene: NA
V gene: TRBV15
clone size: NA
J gene: TRBJ2-5

CDR3 protein: CASSRSFGGANEQFF
CDR3 DNA: TGCGCCAGCAGCCGGTCCTTTGGGGGGGCGAATGAGCAGTTCTTC
D gene: NA
V gene: TRBV4-3
clone size: NA
J gene: TRBJ2-1

CDR3 protein: CASSFQGPGDNEQFF
CDR3 DNA: TGTGCCAGCAGTTTCCAGGGCCCAGGGGACAATGAGCAGTTCTTC
D gene: NA
V gene: TRBV27
clone size: NA
J gene: TRBJ2-1

CDR3 protein: CSVRQGNTEAFF
CDR3 DNA: TGCAGCGTCCGACAGGGGAACACTGAAGCTTTCTTT
D gene: TRBD1
V gene: TRBV29-1
clone size: NA
J gene: TRBJ1-1

CDR3 protein: CASSQRDRVRYGYTF
CDR3 DNA: TGCGCCAGCAGCCAACGGGACAGGGTGCGTTATGGCTACACCTTC
D gene: TRBD1
V gene: TRBV4-3
clone size: NA
J gene: TRBJ1-2

CDR3 protein: CASSIYGGKNTGELFF
CDR3 DNA: TGTGCCAGTAGTATATACGGAGGCAAGAACACCGGGGAGCTGTTTTTT
D gene: NA
V gene: TRBV19
clone size: NA
J gene: TRBJ2-2

CDR3 protein: CASSLGLRLEISNQPQHF
CDR3 DNA: TGTGCCAGCAGCTTAGGGCTCCGACTCGAAATTAGCAATCAGCCCCAGCATTTT
D gene: NA
V gene: TRBV7-3
clone size: NA
J gene: TRBJ1-5

CDR3 protein: CASSPQGAETQYF
CDR3 DNA: TGTGCCAGCTCACCCCAGGGAGCAGAGACCCAGTACTTC
D gene: NA
V gene: TRBV18
clone size: NA
J gene: TRBJ2-5

CDR3 protein: CASSQEIGVGYGYTF
CDR3 DNA: TGCGCCAGCAGCCAAGAGATCGGGGTGGGTTATGGCTACACCTTC
D gene: NA
V gene: TRBV4-3
clone size: once
J gene: TRBJ1-2

CDR3 protein: CASTNRVGNYGYTF
CDR3 DNA: TGTGCCAGCACTAACAGGGTGGGAAACTATGGCTACACCTTC
D gene: NA
V gene: TRBV2
clone size: NA
J gene: TRBJ1-2

CDR3 protein: CASSADRGVVFF
CDR3 DNA: TGTGCCAGCAGCGCAGACAGGGGGGTGGTATTCTTC
D gene: TRBD1
V gene: TRBV7-2
clone size: NA
J gene: TRBJ2-1

CDR3 protein: CASSVLGGYGYTF
CDR3 DNA: TGTGCCAGCAGCGTACTGGGGGGCTATGGCTACACCTTC
D gene: NA
V gene: TRBV9
clone size: NA
J gene: TRBJ1-2

CDR3 protein: CASSSADKRAFF
CDR3 DNA: TGTGCCAGCAGTTCCGCGGACAAACGCGCTTTCTTT
D gene: NA
V gene: TRBV6-1
clone size: medium-sized
J gene: TRBJ1-1

CDR3 protein: CASSIARSTEAFF
CDR3 DNA: TGTGCCAGTAGTATTGCCCGCTCCACTGAAGCTTTCTTT
D gene: NA
V gene: TRBV19
clone size: few
J gene: TRBJ1-1

CDR3 protein: CASSEVETGGYEQYF
CDR3 DNA: TGTGCCAGCAGTGAAGTCGAGACAGGGGGGTACGAGCAGTACTTC
D gene: TRBD1
V gene: TRBV6-1
clone size: medium-sized
J gene: TRBJ2-7